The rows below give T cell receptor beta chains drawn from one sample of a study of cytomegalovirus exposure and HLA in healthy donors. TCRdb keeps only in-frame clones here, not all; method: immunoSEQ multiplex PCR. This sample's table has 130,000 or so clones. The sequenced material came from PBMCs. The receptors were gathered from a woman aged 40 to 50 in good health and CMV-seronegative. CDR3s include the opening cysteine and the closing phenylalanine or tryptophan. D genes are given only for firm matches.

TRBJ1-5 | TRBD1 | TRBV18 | CASSLQGLGNQPQHF | TGTGCCAGCTCACTACAGGGGCTGGGCAATCAGCCCCAGCATTTT
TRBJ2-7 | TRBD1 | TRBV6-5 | CASTQQGNPYEQYF | TGTGCCAGCACTCAACAGGGGAACCCCTACGAGCAGTACTTC
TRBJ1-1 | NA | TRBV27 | CASSFQQQNTEAFF | TGTGCCAGCAGTTTCCAACAGCAGAACACTGAAGCTTTCTTT
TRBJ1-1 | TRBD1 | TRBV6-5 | CASSRSGQGRTFF | TGTGCCAGCAGTAGATCCGGACAGGGGAGAACTTTCTTT
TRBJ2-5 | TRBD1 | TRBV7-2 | CASGDRAQETQYF | TGTGCCAGCGGGGACAGGGCTCAAGAGACCCAGTACTTC
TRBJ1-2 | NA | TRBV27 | CASSLRGGLYGYTF | TGTGCCAGCAGTTTAAGGGGGGGGCTATATGGCTACACCTTC
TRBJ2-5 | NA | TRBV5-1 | CASSLDSQETQYF | TGCGCCAGCAGCTTGGACTCACAAGAGACCCAGTACTTC
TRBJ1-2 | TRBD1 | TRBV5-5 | CASSRDRDYYGYTF | TGTGCCAGCAGCCGGGACAGGGACTATTATGGCTACACCTTC
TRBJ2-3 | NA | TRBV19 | CASRDWGEDTQYF | TGTGCCAGTAGGGACTGGGGGGAAGATACGCAGTATTTT
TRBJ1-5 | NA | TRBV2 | CASSEAQGDQPQHF | TGTGCCAGCAGTGAAGCGCAGGGCGATCAGCCCCAGCATTTT
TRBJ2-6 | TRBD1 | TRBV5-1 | CASWTGTFSGANVLTF | TGCGCCAGCTGGACAGGTACTTTCTCTGGGGCCAACGTCCTGACTTTC
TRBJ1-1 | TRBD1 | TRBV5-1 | CASSQAKGTGKGTEAFF | TGCGCCAGCAGCCAGGCAAAAGGGACAGGGAAGGGGACTGAAGCTTTCTTT
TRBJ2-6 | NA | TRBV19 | CASSGPRGGAGANVLTF | TGTGCCAGTAGTGGACCACGCGGGGGCGCTGGGGCCAACGTCCTGACTTTC
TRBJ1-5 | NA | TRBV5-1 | CASSLGGGNQPQHF | TGCGCCAGCAGCCTCGGGGGGGGAAACCAGCCCCAGCATTTT
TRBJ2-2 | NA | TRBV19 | CASSPRGNTGELFF | TGTGCCAGTAGTCCTAGGGGGAACACCGGGGAGCTGTTTTTT
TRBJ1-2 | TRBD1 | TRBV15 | CATAQGNYGYTF | TGTGCCACCGCACAGGGGAACTATGGCTACACCTTC
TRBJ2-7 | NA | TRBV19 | CASSIAGQVTYEQYF | TGTGCCAGTAGTATAGCGGGACAAGTCACCTACGAGCAGTACTTC
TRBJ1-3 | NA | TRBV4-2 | CASSQVPLQGNTIYF | TGTGCCAGCAGCCAAGTCCCCTTGCAGGGAAACACCATATATTTT
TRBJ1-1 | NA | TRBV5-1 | CASSLGGELSTEAFF | TGCGCCAGCAGCTTGGGCGGGGAGCTTAGTACTGAAGCTTTCTTT
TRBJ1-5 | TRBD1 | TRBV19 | CASSILRTGGYSNQPQHF | TGTGCCAGTAGTATACTCCGGACAGGGGGCTATAGCAATCAGCCCCAGCATTTT
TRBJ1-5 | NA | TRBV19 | CASSRDFDQPQHF | TGTGCCAGTAGCCGGGACTTTGATCAGCCCCAGCATTTT
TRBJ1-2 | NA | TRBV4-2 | CASSQDSGSRVDVRYTF | TGTGCCAGCAGCCAAGATTCAGGAAGCAGGGTTGATGTTCGCTACACCTTC
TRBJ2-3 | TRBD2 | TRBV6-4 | CASSGTSGGSDTQYF | TGTGCCAGCAGTGGGACTAGCGGGGGGTCAGATACGCAGTATTTT
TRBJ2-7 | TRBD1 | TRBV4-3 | CASSQTGQGWHEQYF | TGCGCCAGCAGCCAGACAGGACAGGGGTGGCACGAGCAGTACTTC
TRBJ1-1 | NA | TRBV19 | CASRSLDSLNTEAFF | TGTGCCAGTAGATCTTTAGACAGTTTGAACACTGAAGCTTTCTTT
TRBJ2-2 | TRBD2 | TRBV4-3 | CASSQAPAGETGELFF | TGCGCCAGCAGCCAAGCTCCAGCGGGGGAAACCGGGGAGCTGTTTTTT
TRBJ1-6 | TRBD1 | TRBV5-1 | CASSERTGDDSPLHF | TGCGCCAGCAGCGAAAGGACAGGGGACGATTCACCCCTCCACTTT
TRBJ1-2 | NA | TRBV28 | CASSSLGASSNYGYTF | TGTGCCAGCAGTAGCCTTGGGGCGTCGTCTAACTATGGCTACACCTTC
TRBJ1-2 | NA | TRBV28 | CASSLRTGGNGYTF | TGTGCCAGCAGTTTACGTACCGGGGGGAATGGCTACACCTTC
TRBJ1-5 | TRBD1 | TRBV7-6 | CASSPRGVGVQPQHF | TGTGCCAGCAGCCCCAGGGGGGTTGGGGTTCAGCCCCAGCATTTT
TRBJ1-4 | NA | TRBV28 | CASARGTNEKLFF | TGTGCCAGCGCCCGGGGTACTAATGAAAAACTGTTTTTT
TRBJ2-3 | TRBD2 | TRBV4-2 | CASSQEWSSGGGIGGTDTQYF | TGTGCCAGCAGCCAAGAATGGTCTAGCGGGGGGGGCATCGGTGGCACAGATACGCAGTATTTT
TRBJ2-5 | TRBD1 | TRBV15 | CATSRFPLGDRGETQYF | TGTGCCACCAGCAGATTTCCCCTAGGGGACAGGGGCGAGACCCAGTACTTC
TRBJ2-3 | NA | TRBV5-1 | CASSLLESSTDTQYF | TGCGCCAGCAGCCTACTAGAGTCTAGCACAGATACGCAGTATTTT
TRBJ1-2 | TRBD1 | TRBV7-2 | CASSLDPQGANGYTF | TGTGCCAGCAGCCTAGACCCACAGGGGGCTAATGGCTACACCTTC
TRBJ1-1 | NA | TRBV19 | CASREYTEAFF | TGTGCCAGCCGGGAGTACACTGAAGCTTTCTTT
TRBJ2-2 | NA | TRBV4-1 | CASSLQFNTGELFF | TGCGCCAGCAGCCTTCAATTTAACACCGGGGAGCTGTTTTTT
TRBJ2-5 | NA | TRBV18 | CASSPSQETQYF | TGTGCCAGCTCACCATCCCAGGAGACCCAGTACTTC
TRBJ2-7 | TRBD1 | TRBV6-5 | CASRSGTGSYEQYF | TGTGCCAGCAGGTCCGGGACAGGGTCCTACGAGCAGTACTTC
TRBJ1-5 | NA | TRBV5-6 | CASSRGREGMAQHF | TGTGCCAGCAGCCGCGGGAGGGAAGGGATGGCCCAGCATTTT
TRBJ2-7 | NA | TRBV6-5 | CASNIKPQQYF | TGTGCCAGCAACATTAAACCCCAGCAGTACTTC
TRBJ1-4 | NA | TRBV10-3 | CAISENPEGEKLFF | TGTGCCATCAGTGAAAATCCCGAGGGTGAAAAACTGTTTTTT
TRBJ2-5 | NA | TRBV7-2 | CASSSSRDQETQYF | TGTGCCAGCAGCTCCTCCCGGGACCAAGAGACCCAGTACTTC
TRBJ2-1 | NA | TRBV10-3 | CAISERGGQGNEQFF | TGTGCCATCAGTGAGAGGGGGGGGCAGGGGAATGAGCAGTTCTTC
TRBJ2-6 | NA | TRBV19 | CASSGISGANVLTF | TGTGCCAGTAGTGGCATATCTGGGGCCAACGTCCTGACTTTC
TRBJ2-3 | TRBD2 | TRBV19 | CASTSPGGGDTQYF | TGTGCCAGTACCAGCCCGGGGGGGGGAGATACGCAGTATTTT
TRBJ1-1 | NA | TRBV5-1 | CASSPTLADEAFF | TGCGCCAGCAGTCCCACGCTGGCCGATGAAGCTTTCTTT
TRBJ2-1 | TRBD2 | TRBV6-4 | CASSEAGGNNEQFF | TGTGCCAGCAGTGAGGCGGGGGGGAACAATGAGCAGTTCTTC
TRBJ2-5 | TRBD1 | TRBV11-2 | CASSLLTGTPAQYF | TGTGCCAGCAGCTTACTGACAGGGACCCCGGCCCAGTACTTC
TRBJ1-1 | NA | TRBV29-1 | CSVEVRGTEAFF | TGCAGCGTTGAAGTCAGGGGCACTGAAGCTTTCTTT
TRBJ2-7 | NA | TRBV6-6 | CASSYEQGRSYEQYF | TGTGCCAGCAGTTACGAGCAGGGGCGGTCCTACGAGCAGTACTTC
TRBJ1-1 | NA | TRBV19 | CASSRDRQAFF | TGTGCCAGTAGTAGAGACAGGCAAGCTTTCTTT
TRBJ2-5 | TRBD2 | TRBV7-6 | CASSLGLAGFRETQYF | TGTGCCAGCAGCCTAGGACTAGCGGGGTTTCGGGAGACCCAGTACTTC
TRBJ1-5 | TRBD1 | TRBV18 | CASSPGTGDQPQHF | TGTGCCAGCTCACCTGGGACAGGGGATCAGCCCCAGCATTTT